The clone carrying this T cell receptor beta chain was observed a few times. Its antigen is unknown. Each single cDNA molecule received a unique molecular identifier. A single record per CDR3 protein comes from TCRdb applying MiXCR to the 5' RACE reads. This table has under 55,000 distinct CDR3 sequences, 11% appearing once. The CDR3 contains 13 residues. Trimming left V 2 bases short and J 2 bases short, with 9 bases between. Germline CDR1 is DFQATT and CDR2 is SNEGSKA (reference sequence). The data derive from a study of early T cells in non-severe SARS-CoV-2 infection. Study-level background: Bulk RNA isolated from unsorted whole blood underwent sequencing; chains were not paired.

Study observations and caveats: There was a bias toward anti-spike CD8 responses in VDJdb matching, which missed private and CD4 specificities.

The sequenced material came from whole blood. This receptor was taken from an adult who was a healthcare worker with PCR-confirmed SARS-CoV-2 infection or an uninfected control (not recorded which). The V gene is TRBV20-1, the J gene TRBJ1-1; D not resolved. The CDR3 protein is CSARPPSNTEAFF. CDR3 DNA: TGCAGTGCTAGACCCCCTTCAAACACTGAAGCTTTCTTT.